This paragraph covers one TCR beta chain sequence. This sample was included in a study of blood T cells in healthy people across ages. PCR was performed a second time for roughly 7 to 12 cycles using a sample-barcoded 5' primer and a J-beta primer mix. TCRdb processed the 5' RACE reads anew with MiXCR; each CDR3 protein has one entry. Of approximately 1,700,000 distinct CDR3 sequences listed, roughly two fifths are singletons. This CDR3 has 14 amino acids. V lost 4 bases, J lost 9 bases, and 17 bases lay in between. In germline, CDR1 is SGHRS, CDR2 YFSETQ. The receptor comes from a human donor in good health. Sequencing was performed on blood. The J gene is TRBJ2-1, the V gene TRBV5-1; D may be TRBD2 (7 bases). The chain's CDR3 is CASSLTAGASEQFF. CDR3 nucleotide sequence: TGCGCCAGCAGCCTCACGGCGGGGGCGAGTGAGCAGTTCTTC.